The next 17 T cell receptor beta chains were all read from a single sample in a study of T cell responses to AZD1222 COVID-19 vaccine. Libraries were prepared by immunoSEQ multiplex PCR; TCRdb keeps only in-frame clonotypes and omits some of them. This table holds about 84,000 clones, under 95% found once. The sequencing used peripheral blood, collected 28 days after the second AZD1222 dose. These receptor sequences come from an adult who received the AZD1222 COVID-19 vaccine.

The V and J genes are TRBV18 and TRBJ1-3, with D possibly being TRBD1 (5 bases). V was cut by 3 bases and J by 0 bases, with 9 bases left in between. Germline-derived CDR1 and CDR2 are KGHSH and LQKENI. CDR3 length: 15 residues. CDR3 sequence (DNA): TGTGCCAGCTCACCGCTCGGGGCCTCTGGAAACACCATATATTTT. Residues: CASSPLGASGNTIYF.

The chain links TRBV2 to TRBJ2-1, with D possibly being TRBD1 (5 bases). CDR1 SNHLY and CDR2 FYNNEI come from the germline V gene. The germline V and J ends were trimmed by 0 bases and 4 bases, with 7 bases remaining between them. The CDR3 contains 14 residues. The CDR3 sequence: CASSEASGYNEQFF. In nucleotides, the CDR3 is TGTGCCAGCAGTGAAGCGTCAGGGTACAATGAGCAGTTCTTC. Looking up the rest from reference TRBV2 and TRBJ2-1 gives the full variable domain: EPEVTQTPSHQVTQMGQEVILRCVPISNHLYFYWYRQILGQKVEFLVSFYNNEISEKSEIFDDQFSVERPDGSNFTLKIRSTKLEDSAMYFCASSEASGYNEQFFGPGTRLTVL.

The chain uses TRBV29-1 and TRBJ2-7; D is ambiguous. The CDR3 runs to 13 residues. Trimming took off 4 bases at V and 0 bases at J, with 10 bases between the two ends. Germline CDR1 reads SQVTM; CDR2 reads ANQGSEA. The CDR3 is CSVVLYSSYEQYF. Written as DNA, the CDR3 is TGCAGCGTTGTTCTTTATAGCTCCTACGAGCAGTACTTC.

The V call is TRBV16, the J call TRBJ2-1, with D unclear. The CDR3 covers 13 residues. CDR1 is KGHSY and CDR2 is FQNENV in the germline V gene. The V end was cut by 0 bases, the J end by 6 bases, with 6 bases between. As DNA, the CDR3 is TGTGCCAGCAGCCAATCGGAAGGCAATGAGCAGTTCTTC. It is translated as CASSQSEGNEQFF.

The CDR3 DNA is TGCGCCAGCAGCTTGGAGGGGAGAACTGAAGCTTTCTTT. This sequence encodes CASSLEGRTEAFF. The V and J genes are TRBV5-1 and TRBJ1-1; TRBD1 is a possible D gene (5 bases). The CDR3 loop spans 13 amino acids. The germline gives CDR1 SGHRS, CDR2 YFSETQ. V dropped 0 bases and J dropped 5 bases, with 8 bases sitting between them. Combining the CDR3 with reference TRBV5-1 and TRBJ1-1 gives the whole variable domain KAGVTQTPRYLIKTRGQQVTLSCSPISGHRSVSWYQQTPGQGLQFLFEYFSETQRNKGNFPGRFSGRQFSNSRSEMNVSTLELGDSALYLCASSLEGRTEAFFGQGTRLTVV.

The chain carries TRBV12-3 or TRBV12-4 and TRBJ2-1; 7 nucleotides match TRBD2. The trim removed 6 bases at V and 10 bases at J, leaving 6 bases unmatched. The CDR3 runs to 12 residues. CDR3 bases: TGTGCCAGCAGCCGGGACTATTTGGAGCAGTTCTTC. Amino acids: CASSRDYLEQFF.

The sample holds one count of this clone. One end of the junction varies from germline; a read error may be responsible. J is TRBJ1-2 and V is TRBV2, with TRBD1 identical over 8 bases. Germline V lookup: CDR1 SNHLY, CDR2 FYNNEI. This CDR3 is built from 15 residues. The CDR3 spells CASSEDRGSTYGYTF. CDR3 coding DNA: TGTGCCAGCAGCGAAGACAGGGGAAGTACCTATGGCTACACCTTC.

The J gene is TRBJ1-2, the V gene TRBV7-9; 8 positions match TRBD1. The CDR3 length is 13 residues. The trim removed 3 bases at V and 8 bases at J, leaving 5 bases unmatched. Germline CDR1 is SEHNR and CDR2 is FQNEAQ (reference sequence). CDR3 protein: CASSFQGARGYTF. In nucleotides, the CDR3 is TGTGCCAGCAGCTTCCAGGGGGCGAGGGGCTACACCTTC.

V and J are TRBV18 and TRBJ2-4; weak D call: TRBD1 (6 bases). Between the trimmed V and J ends, which lost 6 bases and 6 bases, there was a span of 12 bases. The CDR3 is made up of 13 amino acids. Germline values: CDR1 KGHSH, CDR2 LQKENI. As DNA, the CDR3 is TGTGCCAGCTCCCCTGGACAGCGAAACATTCAGTACTTC. It codes for CASSPGQRNIQYF.

A few counts support this clone. V gene TRBV27 combines with J gene TRBJ1-1, with 8 bases matching TRBD1. There are 14 residues in the CDR3. From germline, CDR1 is MNHEY and CDR2 SMNVEV (reference sequence). The J segment lost 3 bases and the V segment lost 6 bases, leaving 6 bases of the junction unmatched. The CDR3 DNA reads TGTGCCAGCAGCCCTCAGGGGGCCGACACTGAAGCTTTCTTT. Its translation: CASSPQGADTEAFF.

This chain connects TRBV6-5 to TRBJ2-5; 11 bases map to TRBD2. The CDR3 length is 12 residues. Unmatched junction bases numbered 2, after V lost 9 bases and J lost 5 bases. The germline CDR1 and CDR2 sequences are MNHEY and SVGAGI. CDR3 in DNA: TGTGCCAGTTGGACTAGCGGGGAGACCCAGTACTTC. Protein sequence: CASWTSGETQYF.

This clone has only a few counts. V and J are TRBV7-3 and TRBJ1-1; tentative D call: TRBD1 (6 bases). V dropped 0 bases and J dropped 1 base, with 9 bases sitting between them. The CDR3 is 15 amino acids. Germline V gene data show CDR1 as SGHTA and CDR2 as FQGTGA. CDR3 in amino acids: CASSLTLGANTEAFF. The CDR3 DNA is TGTGCCAGCAGCTTAACCCTGGGGGCGAACACTGAAGCTTTCTTT. Together with reference TRBV7-3 and TRBJ1-1, the CDR3 gives the full variable domain: GAGVSQTPSNKVTEKGKYVELRCDPISGHTALYWYRQSLGQGPEFLIYFQGTGAADDSGLPNDRFFAVRPEGSVSTLKIQRTERGDSAVYLCASSLTLGANTEAFFGQGTRLTVV.

The rearrangement joins TRBV28 to TRBJ2-7; TRBD1 might be the D (6 bases). CDR3 length equals 11 residues. V was shortened by 6 bases and J by 12 bases, with 15 bases between the two germline ends. Germline CDR1 is MDHEN and CDR2 is SYDVKM. CDR3 residues: CASRDRAVGYF. CDR3 coding DNA: TGTGCCAGCAGGGACAGAGCCGTCGGGTACTTC.

The chain couples TRBV10-3 to TRBJ2-1; D may correspond to TRBD1 or TRBD2 (5 bases each). Germline CDR1 is ENHRY and CDR2 is SYGVKD. V lost 5 bases and J lost 5, with 16 bases in between. This CDR3 contains 15 residues. The CDR3 here is CAISSQPGLNNEQFF. The CDR3 DNA sequence: TGTGCCATCAGTTCCCAGCCGGGGCTAAACAATGAGCAGTTCTTC.

The chain links TRBV28 to TRBJ1-3; D not resolved. Trimming left V 10 bases short and J 2 bases short, with 21 bases between. Germline V lookup: CDR1 MDHEN, CDR2 SYDVKM. The CDR3 has 16 amino acids. CDR3 DNA: TGTGCCACCACCACCCCCGAAGGGCTGCCTGGAAACACCATATATTTT. Translating gives CATTTPEGLPGNTIYF.

The chain links TRBV19 to TRBJ2-7; perhaps TRBD1 as D (6 bases). Deletions cut 6 bases from V and 0 bases from J, with 15 bases between. The CDR3 is made up of 15 amino acids. Germline CDR1 LNHDA, CDR2 SQIVND (reference sequence). The CDR3 DNA follows: TGTGCCAGTAGCTACGACAGGACAAGCTCCTACGAGCAGTACTTC. The encoded protein is CASSYDRTSSYEQYF.

The chain combines TRBV7-9 with TRBJ2-1; 9 bases are shared with TRBD1. Germline values: CDR1 SEHNR, CDR2 FQNEAQ (reference sequence). V dropped 4 bases and J dropped 14; count of bases not matched to a gene: 15. This CDR3 contains 15 residues. The DNA of the CDR3 is TGTGCCAGCAGCTCCGGGACAGGGTTCTTTTCCCCCAAGTTCTTC. Translating it yields CASSSGTGFFSPKFF. The full variable domain, rest sourced from reference TRBV7-9 and TRBJ2-1, is DTGVSQNPRHKITKRGQNVTFRCDPISEHNRLYWYRQTLGQGPEFLTYFQNEAQLEKSRLLSDRFSAERPKGSFSTLEIQRTEQGDSAMYLCASSSGTGFFSPKFFGPGTRLTVL.